Below are 11 T cell receptor beta chains sequenced from a single sample in a study of blood T cell repertoires in COVID-19. Repertoires were generated with immunoSEQ multiplex PCR, while TCRdb's copy carries only in-frame clones and drops some. The top ten clones hold around 5.9% of a sample with about 120,000 clones, about 80% of them seen once. Sample: peripheral blood. The receptors were gathered from a man aged 70 or older with acute or convalescent COVID-19.

The V and J genes are TRBV19 and TRBJ2-3; TRBD1 aligns across 7 bases. This CDR3 is 14 amino acids long. CDR1 is LNHDA, CDR2 SQIVND, per germline (reference sequence). J was trimmed by 2 bases and V by 3 bases; bases with no gene match: 2. The CDR3 sequence is CASSIGTATDTQYF. CDR3 coding DNA: TGTGCCAGTAGTATTGGGACAGCCACAGATACGCAGTATTTT.

The table lists this clone with a few counts. DNA for the CDR3: TGCGCCAGCAGCCAAGAGGGACAGCCTAGCACAGATACGCAGTATTTT. Its translation: CASSQEGQPSTDTQYF. The chain employs TRBV4-1 and TRBJ2-3; TRBD1 agrees at 7 bases. This CDR3 contains 16 residues. CDR1 is MGHRA and CDR2 is YSYEKL in the germline V gene. V trimming: 0 bases; J trimming: 0 bases; junction bases outside the gene matches: 3.

J is TRBJ1-5 and V is TRBV27; TRBD1 agrees at 7 bases. After removal of 5 bases from V and 4 bases from J, the junction contained 5 bases not matched to a gene. The CDR3 loop spans 14 amino acids. Per the germline V gene, CDR1 is MNHEY and CDR2 is SMNVEV (reference sequence). The CDR3 sequence: CASSLRGRNQPQHF. CDR3 DNA: TGTGCCAGCAGTCTCAGGGGGAGGAATCAGCCCCAGCATTTT.

This chain joins TRBV9 and TRBJ2-5, with 7 bases matching TRBD1. The CDR3 loop spans 14 amino acids. The germline CDR1 and CDR2 sequences are SGDLS and YYNGEE. The ends lost 4 bases at V and 1 base at J; junction bases unmatched: 4. The CDR3 bases are TGTGCCAGCAGCCTATGGGACAGCCAAGAGACCCAGTACTTC. Its translation: CASSLWDSQETQYF. The full variable domain, in which reference TRBV9 and TRBJ2-5 provide the parts outside the CDR3, is DSGVTQTPKHLITATGQRVTLRCSPRSGDLSVYWYQQSLDQGLQFLIQYYNGEERAKGNILERFSAQQFPDLHSELNLSSLELGDSALYFCASSLWDSQETQYFGPGTRLLVL.

V gene TRBV7-8 combines with J gene TRBJ1-2; D is unclear. Trimming took 5 bases from V and 8 from J, leaving 18 bases between them. The CDR3 runs 14 residues. Germline CDR1 and CDR2: SGHVS and FQNEAQ. CDR3 loop: CASSLDGQAGGYTF. The CDR3 region has the DNA TGTGCCAGCAGCCTCGACGGCCAGGCAGGAGGCTACACCTTC.

The chain combines TRBV19 with TRBJ1-5; D gene uncertain. This CDR3 spans 15 amino acids. The germline gives CDR1 LNHDA, CDR2 SQIVND (reference sequence). V was cut by 3 bases and J by 0 bases, with 9 bases left in between. In nucleotides, the CDR3 is TGTGCCAGTAGTATGTTTCCCTATAGCAATCAGCCCCAGCATTTT. Protein product: CASSMFPYSNQPQHF.

This chain joins TRBV27 and TRBJ2-7; 9 bases fit TRBD1. V shed 6 bases and J 3 bases; nucleotides not matched to a gene: 6. Germline CDR1 is MNHEY and CDR2 is SMNVEV (reference sequence). This CDR3 contains 14 residues. CDR3 DNA sequence: TGTGCCAGCAGCCGAGGACAGGGGTTCTACGAGCAGTACTTC. This encodes CASSRGQGFYEQYF.

The V call is TRBV3-1 (or the pseudogene TRBV3-2), the J call TRBJ2-1; TRBD1 agrees at 8 bases. V lost 4 bases and J lost 8; bases outside the gene matches: 4. Germline V gene lookup returns CDR1 LGHDT and CDR2 YNNKEL (reference sequence). The CDR3 loop spans 13 amino acids. DNA of the CDR3: TGTGCCAGCAGCCTCACAGGGGGATATGAGCAGTTCTTC. This translates into CASSLTGGYEQFF.

This rearrangement joins TRBV3-1 (or the pseudogene TRBV3-2) to TRBJ2-7; TRBD1 aligns across 9 bases. CDR3 length: 17 amino acids. The germline V gene has CDR1 LGHDT and CDR2 YNNKEL (reference sequence). V trimming: 2 bases; J trimming: 2 bases; junction bases outside the gene matches: 10. CDR3 region: CASSQRTTGTGPYEQYF. The DNA of the CDR3 is TGTGCCAGCAGCCAACGCACTACCGGGACAGGGCCCTACGAGCAGTACTTC.

The rearrangement uses TRBV12-5 and TRBJ1-3; no clear D. CDR1 is LGHNT, CDR2 FRNRAP, per germline. The V end was cut by 6 bases, the J end by 1 base, with 7 bases between. The CDR3 runs 13 residues. The CDR3 protein is CASGPPSGNTIYF. The CDR3 DNA follows: TGTGCTAGTGGCCCCCCATCTGGAAACACCATATATTTT.

This chain links TRBV7-6 with TRBJ2-2; 10 bases map to TRBD2. Germline CDR1 and CDR2: SGHVS and FNYEAQ. The trim removed 8 bases at V and 3 bases at J, leaving 18 bases unmatched. The CDR3 spans 19 residues. CDR3 sequence reads: CASSPVVAGGPGDTGELFF. Here the CDR3 DNA reads TGTGCCAGCTCGCCGGTGGTAGCGGGGGGCCCTGGGGACACCGGGGAGCTGTTTTTT.